The 8 T cell receptor beta chains in this list originate from one sample, sequenced in a study of Graves' ophthalmopathy and Graves' hyperthyroidism. The TCR beta CDR3 regions underwent amplification from RNA transcripts. RT-PCR with HTBI primers came first, then second-round multiplex PCR. MiXCR, run by TCRdb on the multiplex PCR reads, gives a single entry per CDR3 protein. The sample contains some 360,000 distinct CDR3 sequences, 17% of which appear only once. The sequenced sample consisted of peripheral blood. These receptors were collected from an adult woman with stable Graves' hyperthyroidism.

The chain couples TRBV27 to TRBJ1-2; 10 nucleotides match TRBD1. The CDR3 is made up of 15 amino acids. V shed 3 bases, J shed 4 bases, and the junction held 5 bases outside the gene matches. Germline CDR1 is MNHEY and CDR2 is SMNVEV (reference sequence). The CDR3 sequence is CASSFSDRGSYGYTF. CDR3 sequence (DNA): TGTGCCAGCAGTTTTTCGGACAGGGGGAGCTATGGCTACACCTTC.

This clonotype occurred many times. The chain joins TRBV15 to TRBJ2-2; D assignment may be TRBD1 or TRBD2 (5 bases each). Germline CDR1 LNHNV, CDR2 YYDKDF (reference sequence). The germline V and J ends were trimmed by 1 base and 7 bases, with 10 bases remaining between them. The CDR3 spans 14 residues. CDR3 sequence reads: CATSRGGVGGELFF. The CDR3 DNA is TGTGCCACCAGCAGAGGAGGGGTTGGCGGGGAGCTGTTTTTT.

At least ten counts were recorded for this clonotype. The chain employs TRBV20-1 and TRBJ1-1; 8 bases match TRBD1. There are 14 residues in the CDR3. The V segment lost 3 bases and the J segment 5 bases; nucleotides outside the gene matches: 8. Germline-derived CDR1 and CDR2 are DFQATT and SNEGSKA (reference sequence). The chain's CDR3 is CSASQGARGTEAFF. In DNA form, the CDR3 reads TGCAGTGCTAGCCAGGGGGCAAGGGGGACTGAAGCTTTCTTT.

This clonotype has at least ten counts. This sequence joins TRBV7-8 and TRBJ2-7, with 9 nucleotides matching TRBD1. The CDR3 extends over 16 amino acids. With 1 base clipped from V and 2 bases from J, the junction kept 6 bases outside the gene matches. The V gene's germline CDR1 is SGHVS and CDR2 FQNEAQ. Written as DNA, the CDR3 is TGTGCCAGCAGCTTAGTGGTCCGGACAGGGGCCTACGAGCAGTACTTC. Its translation is CASSLVVRTGAYEQYF.

This clonotype came up many times. The rearrangement joins TRBV4-1 to TRBJ2-5; 11 nucleotides line up with TRBD2. Germline CDR1 reads MGHRA; CDR2 reads YSYEKL. The CDR3 spans 16 residues. The ends lost 3 bases at V and 1 base at J; junction bases unmatched: 4. The CDR3 spells CASSQAGTSGQETQYF. The CDR3 nucleotides are TGCGCCAGCAGCCAGGCCGGGACTAGCGGCCAAGAGACCCAGTACTTC.

This clonotype was recorded many times. This chain links TRBV20-1 with TRBJ2-7, with a weak D call TRBD2 (5 bases). Germline loops: CDR1 DFQATT, CDR2 SNEGSKA (reference sequence). This CDR3 contains 12 residues. CDR3 protein: CALAGDSYEQYF. The CDR3 nucleotides are TGCGCTCTTGCGGGTGACTCCTACGAGCAGTACTTC.

A single count supports this clonotype. The rearrangement uses TRBV15 and TRBJ1-5; D is unclear. Germline V CDR1 and CDR2: LNHNV, YYDKDF (reference sequence). The germline V and J ends were trimmed by 0 bases and 4 bases, with 10 bases remaining between them. The CDR3 is 15 residues long. The CDR3: CATSRDRQLNQPQHF. Written as DNA, the CDR3 is TGTGCCACCAGCAGAGATCGGCAGCTGAATCAGCCCCAGCATTTT.

This clonotype was detected ten times or more. The CDR3 coding sequence is TGTGCCAGCAGCTTAGCGTCCCCCGGAAACACCATATATTTT. Its translation: CASSLASPGNTIYF. This chain uses TRBV7-2 with TRBJ1-3; no clear D. CDR3 length equals 14 residues. V was cut by 0 bases and J by 4 bases, with 7 bases left in between. Germline V CDR1 and CDR2: SGHTA, FQGNSA.